This T cell receptor (beta chain) was sequenced for a study of blood T cell repertoires in COVID-19 (dated by TCRdb to the early 2020s). In the study overall: The collaborator samples originated in the United States, Italy and Spain and spanned the acute and convalescent phases of COVID-19. The prospective study material was composed of cDNA or gDNA derived from T cells, B-cell-depleted T cells, or PBMCs. Subjects who had been exposed to COVID-19, were actively infected with it, or had recovered from it provided the deeply sampled blood TCRbeta repertoires that made up the dataset. A freely available public database, intended as a resource for researchers studying the immune response to SARS-CoV-2, is where the repertoires were released. The samples were drawn from the first 160 participants of the ongoing ImmuneRACE study and from some 1,300 subjects provided by 6 global collaborators. Nearly every sample came with metadata listing a de-identified subject ID, COVID-19 status, age in years and sex. Where available, HLA class I and class II types were obtained from metadata supplied by the sample provider rather than from assay-based typing.

TCRbeta CDR3 regions were amplified from genomic DNA by means of the immunoSEQ Assay, a bias-controlled multiplex PCR. The published analysis was carried out like this. Within the assay, amplification of reference gene primers was used to estimate how many nucleated cells each sample contained. To quantify the absolute abundance of each unique TCRbeta CDR3 rearrangement, sequence reads were collapsed and filtered. For each sample, productive Simpson clonality was calculated as the square root of Simpson's diversity index over productive rearrangements. The table was pulled from immuneACCESS by TCRdb, which kept in-frame rearrangements only. Such tables lose some clones; where checked, under half of the loss comes from unresolved V genes, and the rest has no known cause. That table furnishes V, J and clone size, whereas the DNA furnished D and trimming. Present in this sample are fewer than 350,000 clones, roughly 93% of which were seen just once. 2% to 2.5% of the sample lies in the top ten.

Study-wide conclusions, independent of this receptor: Clinical and demographic metadata were provided uncurated, with the amount varying by source and participant.

About this clone itself: Its antigen remains unidentified. Per-base qualities were not stored, and no clone one base away is much larger.

Reading from cysteine to phenylalanine, the CDR3 counts 15 amino acids. CDR3 DNA is the only sequence kept; it has 45 bases, read in frame from the first base. V drops 2 bases and J drops 0 bases, leaving 5 bases in between. Via the germline V gene, CDR1 is MNHEY and CDR2 SVGAGI. Participants in the prospective study were aged 18 to 89 years, lived in 20 to 25 United States geographic areas, and enrolled through a virtual design. In the prospective study, cohorts were assigned on the basis of participant-reported clinical history obtained from a screening survey and a study questionnaire. Each participant in the prospective study had whole blood, serum and a nasopharyngeal or oropharyngeal swab collected by mobile phlebotomists. Additional blood draws and questionnaires over a 2-month period could optionally be provided by prospective study participants. Before DNA extraction, blood samples from the prospective study were shipped at room temperature or frozen.

This receptor was obtained from a woman in her thirties or forties with acute COVID-19. In this chain, TRBV6-5 is recombined with TRBJ2-6, with no confident D gene call. The sequencing input was PBMCs or T cells enriched from blood (not recorded which). The encoded CDR3 is CASSYLPSGANVLTF. The DNA sequence follows: TGTGCCAGCAGTTACCTACCCTCTGGGGCCAACGTCCTGACTTTC.